A single sample gave rise to the 6 T cell receptor beta chains below, sequenced in a study of cytomegalovirus exposure and HLA in healthy donors. The PCR made use of 60 Vbeta and 13 Jbeta primers. Clones were sequenced by immunoSEQ multiplex PCR, and TCRdb holds only the in-frame ones, with some missing. The sample consists of around 150,000 clones, roughly 79% of them appearing once. The sequenced sample was PBMCs. The receptors were sampled from a male donor in good health and CMV-seronegative.

The rearrangement uses TRBV18 and TRBJ2-2; the D is unclear. The CDR3 totals 16 residues. Germline CDR1 and CDR2: KGHSH and LQKENI. Trimming shortened V by 2 bases and J by 2 bases, and 12 bases separated the two germline ends. The CDR3: CASSPWYTKNTGELFF. CDR3 in DNA: TGTGCCAGCTCACCATGGTATACTAAAAACACCGGGGAGCTGTTTTTT. The full variable domain, rest sourced from reference TRBV18 and TRBJ2-2, is NAGVMQNPRHLVRRRGQEARLRCSPMKGHSHVYWYRQLPEEGLKFMVYLQKENIIDESGMPKERFSAEFPKEGPSILRIQQVVRGDSAAYFCASSPWYTKNTGELFFGEGSRLTVL.

The rearrangement links TRBV14 to TRBJ1-6; TRBD1 matches at 7 bases. The length of the CDR3 is 15 residues. Unmatched junction bases numbered 6, after V lost 0 bases and J lost 10 bases. The germline gives CDR1 SGHDN, CDR2 FVKESK. The CDR3 reads CASSQEEGARSPLHF. CDR3 in DNA: TGTGCCAGCAGCCAAGAAGAGGGGGCACGGTCACCCCTCCACTTT. The full variable domain, its missing parts supplied by reference TRBV14 and TRBJ1-6, is EAGVTQFPSHSVIEKGQTVTLRCDPISGHDNLYWYRRVMGKEIKFLLHFVKESKQDESGMPNNRFLAERTGGTYSTLKVQPAELEDSGVYFCASSQEEGARSPLHFGNGTRLTVT.

V and J are TRBV7-3 and TRBJ2-2; D gene ambiguous. V lost 3 bases to trimming and J lost 7 bases, with 6 bases between them. The CDR3 runs to 12 residues. The germline CDR1 and CDR2 sequences are SGHTA and FQGTGA. The CDR3 bases are TGTGCCAGCAGCTTCCTCGGCGGGGAGCTGTTTTTT. Protein sequence: CASSFLGGELFF. Looking up the rest from reference TRBV7-3 and TRBJ2-2 gives the full variable domain: GAGVSQTPSNKVTEKGKYVELRCDPISGHTALYWYRQSLGQGPEFLIYFQGTGAADDSGLPNDRFFAVRPEGSVSTLKIQRTERGDSAVYLCASSFLGGELFFGEGSRLTVL.

The chain is built from TRBV27 and TRBJ1-3, with D perhaps matching TRBD1 (5 bases). CDR1 and CDR2 from the germline V gene are MNHEY and SMNVEV (reference sequence). The CDR3 loop spans 15 amino acids. V gave up 1 base and J gave up 0 bases, with 7 bases separating them. The CDR3 DNA follows: TGTGCCAGCAGTTTATACGGGGGCTCTGGAAACACCATATATTTT. This codes for CASSLYGGSGNTIYF.

J is TRBJ1-2 and V is TRBV7-3; 10 bases line up with TRBD1. The germline V gene encodes CDR1 SGHTA and CDR2 FQGTGA. The CDR3 runs 14 residues. V shed 8 bases and J 5 bases; nucleotides not matched to a gene: 8. The CDR3 protein is CASGPGTGEYGYTF. CDR3 DNA sequence: TGTGCCAGCGGACCCGGGACAGGGGAATATGGCTACACCTTC.

The chain combines TRBV5-1 with TRBJ1-1; TRBD1 matches 7 bases. CDR1 is SGHRS and CDR2 is YFSETQ in the germline V gene. Trimming removed 6 bases from V and 1 base from J; junction bases left unmatched: 6. The CDR3 is 14 amino acids. The CDR3 DNA follows: TGCGCCAGCACCAGACAGGGAGCGAACACTGAAGCTTTCTTT. This gives the protein CASTRQGANTEAFF.